The 13 T cell receptor beta chains listed next were all sequenced from one sample in a study of T-cell memory formation after mild COVID-19. TCRdb analysed the 5' RACE reads with MiXCR anew, one entry per CDR3 protein. The sample shows 200,000 to 250,000 distinct CDR3 sequences, around 8.8% of them seen only once. The sample consisted of PBMCs or a T cell subset sorted from them (not recorded which). The receptors here all came from a man between 18 and 29 years old who had mild COVID-19 (a few samples of this study predate the infection). Cell type and time point are not known.

This clonotype has ten or more counts. The chain links TRBV18 to TRBJ2-7, with D possibly being TRBD1 (6 bases). In germline, CDR1 is KGHSH, CDR2 LQKENI. Trimming removed 3 bases at V and 3 bases at J, with 6 bases between. The CDR3 runs 12 residues. The CDR3 spells CASSPDSYEQYV. The CDR3 DNA sequence: TGTGCCAGCTCACCGGACAGCTACGAGCAGTACGTC.

This clonotype was seen a handful of times. This sequence joins TRBV7-2 and TRBJ2-7; TRBD2 matches 8 bases. The ends lost 5 bases at V and 2 bases at J; junction bases unmatched: 5. CDR1 is SGHTA, CDR2 FQGNSA, per germline. The CDR3 loop spans 14 amino acids. CDR3 protein: CASSPTLAAYEQYV. In nucleotides, the CDR3 is TGTGCCAGCAGCCCAACACTAGCGGCCTACGAGCAGTACGTC.

This clonotype was observed many times. Relative to the germline gene, one junction end is altered; a read error may explain this. The J gene is TRBJ2-5, the V gene TRBV7-3; TRBD1 matches at 8 bases. Germline V gene data show CDR1 as SGHTA and CDR2 as FQGTGA. The CDR3 is made up of 13 amino acids. This CDR3 reads CASSFGQGETQYF. CDR3 nucleotides: TGCGCCAGCAGCTTCGGACAGGGCGAGACCCAGTACTTC.

The chain carries TRBV6-5 and TRBJ1-2; D unresolved. In germline, CDR1 is MNHEY, CDR2 SVGAGI. V was pared by 6 bases and J by 4 bases, with 18 bases between. The CDR3 has 15 residues. CDR3 protein: CASSQDGSGLYGYTF. CDR3 coding DNA: TGTGCCAGCAGCCAAGATGGGAGCGGACTCTATGGCTACACCTTC.

This chain connects TRBV3-1 to TRBJ2-1, with D perhaps matching TRBD1 or TRBD2 (5 bases each). Germline assignment: CDR1 LGHDT and CDR2 YNNKEL (reference sequence). This CDR3 region has 16 residues. Trimming shortened V by 0 bases and J by 7 bases, and 16 bases separated the two germline ends. DNA of the CDR3: TGTGCCAGCAGCCAAGATTTCCTAGCAGGGTCGAATGAGCAGTTCTTC. Protein product: CASSQDFLAGSNEQFF.

This chain uses TRBV6-2 or TRBV6-3 with TRBJ2-3, with D possibly matching TRBD2 (6 bases). In germline, CDR1 is MNHEY, CDR2 SVGEGT. This CDR3 comprises 16 residues. V was pared by 5 bases and J by 0 bases, with 15 bases between. The CDR3: CASSVTRGGSTDTQYF. For the CDR3, the DNA is TGTGCCAGCAGTGTTACTAGGGGAGGTAGCACAGATACGCAGTATTTT.

This clonotype was seen repeatedly, ten times or more. CDR3 sequence: CASRTVSRELFF. Written as DNA, the CDR3 is TGTGCCAGCAGAACGGTCTCTCGGGAGCTGTTTTTT. This chain joins TRBV6-5 and TRBJ2-2; no clear D. The CDR3 has 12 amino acids. The ends were cut back, 6 bases at V and 9 bases at J, with 11 bases in the middle. Germline CDR1 and CDR2: MNHEY and SVGAGI.

The V gene is TRBV5-1, the J gene TRBJ2-3, with D possibly being TRBD1 or TRBD2 (5 bases each). The CDR3 totals 17 residues. V was shortened by 0 bases and J by 3 bases, with 17 bases between the two germline ends. The germline gives CDR1 SGHRS, CDR2 YFSETQ. The CDR3 loop reads CASSLGSDTRGTDTQYF. CDR3 DNA: TGCGCCAGCAGCTTGGGGTCGGACACGAGGGGAACAGATACGCAGTATTTT. The full variable domain, rest sourced from reference TRBV5-1 and TRBJ2-3, is KAGVTQTPRYLIKTRGQQVTLSCSPISGHRSVSWYQQTPGQGLQFLFEYFSETQRNKGNFPGRFSGRQFSNSRSEMNVSTLELGDSALYLCASSLGSDTRGTDTQYFGPGTRLTVL.

This chain joins TRBV20-1 and TRBJ2-1; D is uncertain. The germline gives CDR1 DFQATT, CDR2 SNEGSKA (reference sequence). V gave up 3 bases and J gave up 9 bases, with 12 bases separating them. The CDR3 extends over 12 amino acids. The CDR3 loop is CSASPFSGEQFF. The CDR3 nucleotides are TGCAGTGCTAGCCCCTTTAGTGGTGAGCAGTTCTTC.

The chain has TRBV5-1 and TRBJ2-5; no reliable D call. The CDR3 covers 15 residues. Trimming took off 0 bases at V and 0 bases at J, with 9 bases between the two ends. In germline, CDR1 is SGHRS, CDR2 YFSETQ. The CDR3 sequence: CASSLAGQYQETQYF. CDR3 coding DNA: TGCGCCAGCAGCTTGGCTGGGCAGTACCAAGAGACCCAGTACTTC.

The gene calls are TRBV5-1 and TRBJ2-3; D is perhaps TRBD1 (6 bases). This CDR3 spans 14 amino acids. Between the trimmed V and J ends, which lost 2 bases and 2 bases, there was a span of 9 bases. Germline V gives CDR1 SGHRS, CDR2 YFSETQ. CDR3 residues: CASSFNRDTDTQYF. CDR3 coding DNA: TGCGCCAGCAGCTTTAACAGGGACACAGATACGCAGTATTTT.

There are a few counts of this clonotype. The chain combines TRBV6-5 with TRBJ2-2; maybe TRBD2 (6 bases). V gave up 6 bases and J gave up 6 bases, with 14 bases separating them. The length of the CDR3 is 14 residues. CDR1 is MNHEY, CDR2 SVGAGI, per germline. CDR3 amino acids: CASRMRGVAGELFF. The CDR3 region has the DNA TGTGCCAGCAGAATGCGGGGCGTCGCCGGGGAGCTGTTTTTT.

This clonotype was seen repeatedly, ten times or more. The chain recombines TRBV7-2 with TRBJ1-6, with D tentatively TRBD1 (6 bases). The ends were cut back, 4 bases at V and 7 bases at J, with 17 bases in the middle. This CDR3 region has 16 residues. CDR1 is SGHTA, CDR2 FQGNSA, per germline. The CDR3 spells CASSSTGGAGNSPLHF. CDR3 in DNA: TGTGCCAGCAGCTCTACCGGGGGCGCGGGGAATTCACCCCTCCACTTT.